Presented here are 32 T cell receptor beta chains from one specimen sequenced in a study of OX40 agonist ivuxolimab in advanced cancers. Library construction relied on the immunoSEQ multiplex PCR assay. This immuneACCESS table, as held by TCRdb, lists in-frame sequences with V and J called but not all clones. Of the missing ones, under half trace to an unresolved V gene in checked studies; the others have no known cause. The sample table contains about 80,000 clones; only one count was recorded for roughly 81% of them. The ten largest clones represent 20% to 25% of the sample. The sample consisted of CD4+ or CD8+ T cells sorted from blood, taken in a trial of the OX40 agonist ivuxolimab. These receptors were collected from an adult with an advanced solid tumor such as melanoma, head and neck, liver or kidney cancer.

The rearrangement uses TRBV30 and TRBJ2-7; the D call may be TRBD1 or TRBD2 (6 bases each). The germline V and J ends were trimmed by 0 bases and 7 bases, with 16 bases remaining between them. This CDR3 is built from 14 residues. The germline CDR1 and CDR2 sequences are GTSNPN and SVGIG (reference sequence). CDR3 protein: CAWSVGGQGREQYF. CDR3 nucleotides: TGTGCCTGGAGTGTTGGCGGCCAGGGGAGGGAGCAGTACTTC.

The V gene is TRBV4-3, the J gene TRBJ1-6; 7 bases align to TRBD1. The germline gives CDR1 LGHNA, CDR2 YSLEER. V trimming: 3 bases; J trimming: 8 bases; junction bases outside the gene matches: 7. The CDR3 covers 15 residues. The CDR3 nucleotides are TGCGCCAGCAGCCACACGACAGGGCGATATTCACCCCTCCACTTT. It specifies CASSHTTGRYSPLHF.

This clone came up once. The V and J genes are TRBV4-1 and TRBJ1-3; D is ambiguous. V was trimmed by 4 bases and J by 0 bases, leaving 7 bases between them. The CDR3 sequence is 14 residues long. From germline, CDR1 is MGHRA and CDR2 YSYEKL. The CDR3 protein is CASSLGGSGNTIYF. CDR3 DNA sequence: TGCGCCAGCAGCCTTGGTGGCTCTGGAAACACCATATATTTT.

This sequence joins TRBV12-5 and TRBJ1-6; no reliable D call. Per the germline V gene, CDR1 is LGHNT and CDR2 is FRNRAP. V was trimmed by 1 base and J by 7 bases, leaving 5 bases between them. The CDR3 is made up of 13 amino acids. The CDR3 nucleotides are TGTGCTAGTGGTTTGGAACAGAATTCACCCCTCCACTTT. Its protein product is CASGLEQNSPLHF.

V usage is TRBV5-1 and J usage is TRBJ1-1, with D possibly being TRBD1 (6 bases). The V and J ends lost 6 bases and 3 bases respectively, with 15 bases between them. CDR3 length: 14 amino acids. Germline V gives CDR1 SGHRS, CDR2 YFSETQ. CDR3 loop: CASTQGPGDTEAFF. For the CDR3, the DNA is TGCGCCAGCACCCAGGGGCCCGGGGACACTGAAGCTTTCTTT.

To note about this clone: Other nucleotide sequences from this sample produce the same CDR3. This sequence joins TRBV5-1 and TRBJ2-1; 8 bases fit TRBD1. CDR1 and CDR2 from the germline V gene are SGHRS and YFSETQ. Trimming took 4 bases from V and 8 from J; bases not matched to a gene: 8. The CDR3 is 14 residues long. CDR3 DNA sequence: TGCGCCAGCAGCGACCCGCAGGGGGCTGATGAGCAGTTCTTC. Its protein product is CASSDPQGADEQFF.

The chain combines TRBV5-3 with TRBJ1-2, with D possibly TRBD1 on 5 matching bases. TRBV5-3 is flagged as an ORF with uncertain function. Trimming left V 2 bases short and J 1 base short, with 15 bases between. The CDR3 consists of 16 residues. CDR3 region: CARSFRSGLFNYGYTF. As DNA, the CDR3 is TGTGCCAGAAGCTTTAGGTCGGGGCTATTTAACTATGGCTACACCTTC.

A single count supports this clone. The genes are TRBV4-1 and TRBJ2-7; 10 nucleotides agree with TRBD2. The V gene's germline CDR1 is MGHRA and CDR2 YSYEKL. The CDR3 is 15 residues long. Germline trimming cut 7 bases from V and 2 bases from J; bases unmatched to any gene: 8. The CDR3 coding sequence is TGCGCCAGCACTTATTTACTAGCGGGGACCTACGAGCAGTACTTC. Translation gives CASTYLLAGTYEQYF.

The chain links TRBV27 to TRBJ1-5, with 7 nucleotides matching TRBD1. Germline V gene lookup returns CDR1 MNHEY and CDR2 SMNVEV (reference sequence). With 0 bases clipped from V and 7 bases from J, the junction kept 6 bases outside the gene matches. The CDR3 loop spans 15 amino acids. CDR3 DNA: TGTGCCAGCAGTTTATCAGGGGGCTATTACCAGCCCCAGCATTTT. Translating gives CASSLSGGYYQPQHF.

This rearrangement joins TRBV19 to TRBJ2-3, with 9 bases identical to TRBD2. The CDR3 totals 17 residues. The germline V gene has CDR1 LNHDA and CDR2 SQIVND (reference sequence). Unmatched junction bases numbered 8, after V lost 4 bases and J lost 0 bases. This chain's CDR3 is CASSRLAEEFSTDTQYF. CDR3 bases: TGTGCCAGTAGTAGACTAGCGGAGGAATTTAGCACAGATACGCAGTATTTT.

The chain joins TRBV11-2 to TRBJ2-7; 11 bases agree with TRBD1. CDR1 and CDR2 from the germline V gene are SGHAT and FQNNGV. The CDR3 extends over 15 amino acids. With V trimmed by 4 bases and J by 7 bases, 9 bases remained unmatched. The CDR3 sequence: CASSSLRDRGREQYF. In nucleotides, the CDR3 is TGTGCCAGCAGCTCACTTAGGGACAGGGGGAGAGAGCAGTACTTC.

This clone appeared a few times. The chain is built from TRBV6-1 and TRBJ1-1; TRBD1 is a possible D gene (6 bases). CDR1 MNHNS and CDR2 SASEGT come from the germline V gene. The V and J ends lost 5 bases and 0 bases respectively, with 13 bases between them. This CDR3 is built from 15 residues. The CDR3 bases are TGTGCCAGCAGTCCGGGGGCACTGATGAACACTGAAGCTTTCTTT. Amino acids: CASSPGALMNTEAFF.

The rearrangement joins TRBV5-5 to TRBJ2-1; TRBD1 aligns across 9 bases. This CDR3 has 14 amino acids. Germline CDR1 and CDR2: SGHKS and YYEKEE (reference sequence). J lost 4 bases, V lost 3 bases, and 2 bases had no gene match. CDR3 sequence reads: CASSSGQGYNEQFF. CDR3 DNA: TGTGCCAGCAGCTCGGGACAGGGATACAATGAGCAGTTCTTC.

The chain joins TRBV5-5 to TRBJ1-5, with TRBD1 as a possible D gene (5 bases). The CDR3 is 14 residues long. Trimming left V 0 bases short and J 7 bases short, with 11 bases between. Looked up from germline, CDR1 is SGHKS and CDR2 is YYEKEE (reference sequence). The CDR3 DNA reads as TGTGCCAGCAGCTTGGACGGGGCTGAGCAGCCCCAGCATTTT. This encodes CASSLDGAEQPQHF.

The chain recombines TRBV6-1 with TRBJ2-1; D is uncertain. The germline CDR1 and CDR2 sequences are MNHNS and SASEGT. This CDR3 is built from 12 residues. The V gene lost 7 bases and the J gene lost 6 bases, with 10 bases spanning the gap. CDR3 nucleotide sequence: TGTGCCAGCAACAGAGCAGGCAATGAGCAGTTCTTC. It codes for CASNRAGNEQFF.

The chain is built from TRBV10-3 and TRBJ2-7; no clear D gene. V dropped 3 bases and J dropped 5 bases, with 5 bases sitting between them. Germline V gene sequence: CDR1 ENHRY, CDR2 SYGVKD. This CDR3 region has 11 residues. The CDR3 nucleotides are TGTGCCATCAGTGATAAGGACGAGCAGTACTTC. Residues: CAISDKDEQYF.

V gene TRBV5-1 combines with J gene TRBJ2-3; D call uncertain. V was cut by 1 base and J by 2 bases, with 11 bases left in between. This CDR3 contains 15 residues. Germline CDR1 reads SGHRS; CDR2 reads YFSETQ. The CDR3 is CASSLQFGPTDTQYF. CDR3 bases: TGCGCCAGCAGCTTGCAATTTGGTCCCACAGATACGCAGTATTTT.

The genes are TRBV18 and TRBJ2-6, with TRBD1 matching 9 bases. J lost 1 base, V lost 5 bases, and 12 bases had no gene match. This CDR3 is 19 amino acids long. Germline-derived CDR1 and CDR2 are KGHSH and LQKENI. CDR3 in DNA: TGTGCCAGCTCAACCAGGGACAGGGCGCGTCAATCTGGGGCCAACGTCCTGACTTTC. This sequence encodes CASSTRDRARQSGANVLTF. Full variable domain (missing parts from reference TRBV18 and TRBJ2-6): NAGVMQNPRHLVRRRGQEARLRCSPMKGHSHVYWYRQLPEEGLKFMVYLQKENIIDESGMPKERFSAEFPKEGPSILRIQQVVRGDSAAYFCASSTRDRARQSGANVLTFGAGSRLTVL.

The chain carries TRBV2 and TRBJ2-7, with TRBD1 matching over 10 bases. The CDR3 consists of 13 residues. V lost 6 bases to trimming and J lost 5 bases; unmatched junction nucleotides: 4. The germline V gene has CDR1 SNHLY and CDR2 FYNNEI. DNA for the CDR3: TGTGCCAGCAGGCTGGACAGGGGGAACGAGCAGTACTTC. Its protein product is CASRLDRGNEQYF.

CDR3 in amino acids: CASSLLPGGTEAFF. The DNA of the CDR3 is TGTGCCAGCAGCTTACTCCCAGGGGGCACTGAAGCTTTCTTT. V and J are TRBV7-2 and TRBJ1-1; 7 positions agree with TRBD1. Germline CDR1 reads SGHTA; CDR2 reads FQGNSA. The length of the CDR3 is 14 residues. V lost 2 bases, J lost 4 bases, and 4 bases stayed unmatched.

The rearrangement joins TRBV19 to TRBJ2-1, with a weak D call TRBD1 (6 bases). There are 13 residues in the CDR3. The V gene's germline CDR1 is LNHDA and CDR2 SQIVND (reference sequence). Trimming cost V 4 bases and J 6 bases, with 10 bases left between them. CDR3 sequence (DNA): TGTGCCAGTAGTACTGGACAGATCAATGAGCAGTTCTTC. This translates into CASSTGQINEQFF.

The CDR3 bases are TGTGCCAGCAGTTTAGTCTATGGGACAGGGGGTTATGGCTACACCTTC. This codes for CASSLVYGTGGYGYTF. The chain links TRBV27 to TRBJ1-2, with 11 bases matching TRBD1. The CDR3 consists of 16 residues. The V and J ends lost 2 bases and 5 bases, in that order; junction bases with no gene match: 7. Germline CDR1 MNHEY, CDR2 SMNVEV (reference sequence).

V and J are TRBV9 and TRBJ2-2; perhaps TRBD1 as D (6 bases). CDR1 is SGDLS, CDR2 YYNGEE, per germline. CDR3 size: 14 residues. The V and J ends lost 3 bases and 5 bases respectively, with 11 bases between them. DNA for the CDR3: TGTGCCAGCAGCGACAGGACAGAAACCGGGGAGCTGTTTTTT. This encodes CASSDRTETGELFF.

The rearrangement joins TRBV7-8 to TRBJ2-3; 7 bases agree with TRBD1. The V gene end was trimmed by 0 bases and the J gene end by 4 bases; junction bases not matched to a gene: 4. CDR1 is SGHVS and CDR2 is FQNEAQ in the germline V gene. The CDR3 contains 15 residues. CDR3 coding DNA: TGTGCCAGCAGCTTAGCGCGAGGGGGCGCAGATACGCAGTATTTT. This gives the protein CASSLARGGADTQYF.

The gene calls are TRBV19 and TRBJ1-4, with 7 bases matching TRBD1. CDR1 is LNHDA and CDR2 is SQIVND in the germline V gene (reference sequence). V was pared by 5 bases and J by 6 bases, with 9 bases of the junction left unmatched. The CDR3 is 15 residues long. DNA of the CDR3: TGTGCCAGTAGTCGTCAGGGGGTAGGATATGAAAAACTGTTTTTT. Its translation: CASSRQGVGYEKLFF.

The chain employs TRBV10-1 and TRBJ1-2, with no clear D. The CDR3 extends over 16 amino acids. Trimming removed 5 bases from V and 4 bases from J, with 20 bases in between. Looked up from germline, CDR1 is WNHNN and CDR2 is SYGVQD (reference sequence). The CDR3 region is CASSWCKSRKTYGYTF. The CDR3 DNA sequence: TGCGCCAGCAGTTGGTGCAAATCGCGAAAGACCTATGGCTACACCTTC.

The sample holds one count of this clone. V gene TRBV11-2 combines with J gene TRBJ1-6, with a tentative D call TRBD1 (5 bases). CDR3 length equals 15 residues. Trimming took off 1 base at V and 3 bases at J, with 7 bases between the two ends. Germline V gene data show CDR1 as SGHAT and CDR2 as FQNNGV. The CDR3 DNA is TGTGCCAGCAGCTTAGTTCAGGGCTATAATTCACCCCTCCACTTT. Protein sequence: CASSLVQGYNSPLHF.

The rearrangement joins TRBV21-1 to TRBJ1-1; TRBD1, as called in the table, went unchecked against the DNA. TRBV21-1 is designated a pseudogene. This CDR3 has 15 residues. CDR3 DNA sequence: TGTGCCAGCAGCAAAGTTGGCAGGGTGGTCACTGAAGCTTTCTTT. It translates to CASSKVGRVVTEAFF.

The V call is TRBV2, the J call TRBJ1-3; D unclear. Per the germline V gene, CDR1 is SNHLY and CDR2 is FYNNEI. V gave up 1 base and J gave up 4 bases, with 2 bases separating them. This CDR3 has 12 amino acids. This CDR3 reads CASSEGGNTIYF. The CDR3 nucleotides read TGTGCCAGCAGTGAAGGGGGAAACACCATATATTTT. The entire variable domain, with the rest obtained from reference TRBV2 and TRBJ1-3, is as follows: EPEVTQTPSHQVTQMGQEVILRCVPISNHLYFYWYRQILGQKVEFLVSFYNNEISEKSEIFDDQFSVERPDGSNFTLKIRSTKLEDSAMYFCASSEGGNTIYFGEGSWLTVV.

The chain uses TRBV7-8 and TRBJ2-1; D is uncertain. Per the germline V gene, CDR1 is SGHVS and CDR2 is FQNEAQ. The CDR3 has 15 amino acids. The V end was cut by 3 bases, the J end by 0 bases, with 9 bases between. Here the CDR3 reads CASSFNPSSYNEQFF. In DNA form, the CDR3 reads TGTGCCAGCAGCTTCAACCCGAGCTCCTACAATGAGCAGTTCTTC.

This chain connects TRBV7-6 to TRBJ2-7; tentatively, D is TRBD1 or TRBD2 (5 bases each). There are 15 residues in the CDR3. Germline V gene data show CDR1 as SGHVS and CDR2 as FNYEAQ. V shed 2 bases and J shed 1 base, with 12 bases lying between them. The CDR3 is CASSLPPGPSYEQYF. The CDR3 DNA is TGTGCCAGCAGCTTACCCCCGGGACCATCCTACGAGCAGTACTTC.

The V call is TRBV9, the J call TRBJ2-5; 7 bases line up with TRBD2. With V trimmed by 0 bases and J by 5 bases, 4 bases remained unmatched. CDR3 size: 14 residues. The germline V gene encodes CDR1 SGDLS and CDR2 YYNGEE. CDR3 residues: CASSVGPGRETQYF. The CDR3 region has the DNA TGTGCCAGCAGCGTAGGCCCCGGGAGGGAGACCCAGTACTTC.